This T cell receptor (beta chain) derives from a study of T cells after posttransplantation cyclophosphamide. Profiling relied on immunoSEQ multiplex PCR, and the TCRdb table lists in-frame clones only, not all of them. The sample was found to contain some 40,000 clones, and every one recurs. At least ten counts were recorded for this clone. Peripheral blood was collected from the related graft donor on the marrow donation day. Germline values: CDR1 KGHSH, CDR2 LQKENI. The CDR3 extends over 14 amino acids. With 6 bases removed from V and 6 bases from J, the gap between germline ends came to 17 bases. Sequencing was carried out using PBMCs. The clonotype originates from a woman between 50 and 59 years old in good health and a related stem cell transplant donor. V is TRBV18 and J is TRBJ1-2; TRBD1 is a possible D gene (5 bases). This chain's CDR3 is CASSPWDSGDGYTF. The CDR3 DNA sequence: TGTGCCAGCTCGCCTTGGGACTCGGGGGATGGCTACACCTTC.